A single sample gave rise to the 11 T cell receptor beta chains below, sequenced in a study of blood T cells in healthy people across ages. The use of a sample-barcoded 5' primer and a J-beta primer mix characterized a second PCR of roughly 6 to 11 cycles. TCRdb processed the 5' RACE reads anew with MiXCR; each CDR3 protein has one entry. Among some 640,000 distinct CDR3 sequences listed, around half were seen once. Material for sequencing was blood. Receptor source: a woman in her sixties in good health.

The rearrangement links TRBV29-1 to TRBJ1-2; TRBD1 agrees at 7 bases. The ends lost 0 bases at V and 8 bases at J; junction bases unmatched: 6. Germline values: CDR1 SQVTM, CDR2 ANQGSEA. The CDR3 loop spans 13 amino acids. CDR3 sequence: CSVEDLGGRGYTF. CDR3 in DNA: TGCAGCGTTGAAGATCTAGGGGGCCGGGGCTACACCTTC. The full variable domain, in which reference TRBV29-1 and TRBJ1-2 provide the parts outside the CDR3, is SAVISQKPSRDICQRGTSLTIQCQVDSQVTMMFWYRQQPGQSLTLIATANQGSEATYESGFVIDKFPISRPNLTFSTLTVSNMSPEDSSIYLCSVEDLGGRGYTFGSGTRLTVV.

This clonotype was seen a few times. J is TRBJ1-2 and V is TRBV7-2; TRBD1 matches at 7 bases. Losses at the gene ends were 0 bases for V and 4 bases for J; bases not matched to a gene: 5. Germline V gene lookup returns CDR1 SGHTA and CDR2 FQGNSA. The CDR3 length is 15 residues. CDR3 in DNA: TGTGCCAGCAGCTTAGCTGTGACAGGGTCCTATGGCTACACCTTC. Its translation: CASSLAVTGSYGYTF.

The chain links TRBV6-2 or TRBV6-3 to TRBJ2-1; no firm D call. Germline V CDR1 and CDR2: MNHEY, SVGEGT. V gave up 6 bases and J gave up 6 bases, with 15 bases separating them. The CDR3 spans 14 residues. CDR3 residues: CASRGPGWGNEQFF. DNA for the CDR3: TGTGCCAGCAGAGGCCCGGGTTGGGGCAATGAGCAGTTCTTC.

This clonotype has a count of ten or more. The rearrangement links TRBV5-1 to TRBJ2-3; 9 bases agree with TRBD1. The CDR3 spans 14 residues. Losses at the gene ends were 4 bases for V and 4 bases for J; bases not matched to a gene: 4. Germline V CDR1 and CDR2: SGHRS, YFSETQ. The DNA of the CDR3 is TGCGCCAGCAGCGAGGGACAGGGTGCAGATACGCAGTATTTT. This encodes CASSEGQGADTQYF.

The chain recombines TRBV20-1 with TRBJ2-1, with 7 bases aligning to TRBD1. The CDR3 covers 15 residues. Unmatched junction bases numbered 7, after V lost 5 bases and J lost 0 bases. Germline V CDR1 and CDR2: DFQATT, SNEGSKA (reference sequence). The CDR3 DNA is TGCAGTGCTCGACAGGGCGCAAGCTCCTACAATGAGCAGTTCTTC. Its translation: CSARQGASSYNEQFF.

The sample holds one count of this clonotype. This chain joins TRBV6-6 and TRBJ1-1; 8 positions match TRBD1. The CDR3 runs 14 residues. The V gene's germline CDR1 is MNHNY and CDR2 SVGAGI (reference sequence). V lost 2 bases, J lost 4 bases, and 3 bases stayed unmatched. The DNA of the CDR3 is TGTGCCAGCAGTTACCCAGGGGGCGGCACTGAAGCTTTCTTT. Translating gives CASSYPGGGTEAFF.

This chain joins TRBV6-4 and TRBJ1-1; D call uncertain. The germline V gene encodes CDR1 MRHNA and CDR2 SNTAGT. The CDR3 contains 13 residues. Trimming took 3 bases from V and 3 from J, leaving 8 bases between them. CDR3 nucleotides: TGTGCCAGCAGTGAGGAGGATCACACTGAAGCTTTCTTT. Its translation is CASSEEDHTEAFF.

The chain carries TRBV4-1 and TRBJ2-1; D is ambiguous. Germline V gene data show CDR1 as MGHRA and CDR2 as YSYEKL. V shed 0 bases and J shed 5 bases, with 11 bases lying between them. There are 15 residues in the CDR3. The chain's CDR3 is CASSQDPNSNNEQFF. The CDR3 DNA follows: TGCGCCAGCAGCCAAGATCCCAACAGCAACAATGAGCAGTTCTTC.

Concerning this clonotype: The junction and the germline gene differ at one end; a read error may be behind it. The V and J genes are TRBV7-9 and TRBJ2-7; TRBD1 or TRBD2 may be the D gene (7 bases each). Germline-derived CDR1 and CDR2 are SEHNR and FQNEAQ (reference sequence). The CDR3 extends over 18 amino acids. DNA for the CDR3: TGTGCCAGTAGCTTAGCGGGCAGGGGGTACCTCCGCTCCTACGAGCAGTACTTC. Its translation: CASSLAGRGYLRSYEQYF.

The V call is TRBV28, the J call TRBJ1-2, with D perhaps TRBD1 (5 bases). CDR1 is MDHEN, CDR2 SYDVKM, per germline. V dropped 2 bases and J dropped 8 bases, with 15 bases sitting between them. The CDR3 totals 14 residues. This CDR3 is CASSLRSRRGGYTF. The DNA for the CDR3 is TGTGCCAGCAGTTTACGGTCCAGGCGGGGCGGCTACACCTTC.

The chain carries TRBV9 and TRBJ2-5; D is ambiguous. Germline V lookup: CDR1 SGDLS, CDR2 YYNGEE. The CDR3 loop spans 15 amino acids. V gave up 0 bases and J gave up 2 bases, with 11 bases separating them. The CDR3 DNA sequence: TGTGCCAGCAGCGTAGGCGCAGGAAGGCAAGAGACCCAGTACTTC. This codes for CASSVGAGRQETQYF.